A selection of T cell receptor beta chains follows, all from one sample in a study of blood T cells in healthy people across ages. TCRdb itself ran the 5' RACE reads through MiXCR, one entry per CDR3 protein. The sample lists approximately 790,000 distinct CDR3 sequences, approximately 65% seen once, with about 27% in the top ten. Sample: blood. The receptor set was obtained from a man younger than 45 in good health. CDR3s include the opening cysteine and the closing phenylalanine or tryptophan. The D gene is left open where the match is weak. Some rows mark clone size as missing; the rest say once, few, many or name a class of expanded clone.

v_call: TRBV20-1
clone_size: .
j_call: TRBJ2-4
d_call: .
cdr3_aa: CSARGGLKNIQYF
cdr3_nt: TGCAGTGCTAGGGGGGGATTAAAAAACATTCAGTACTTC

v_call: TRBV12-3/TRBV12-4
clone_size: .
j_call: TRBJ2-7
d_call: TRBD1
cdr3_aa: CASSLAGTGNPYEQYF
cdr3_nt: TGTGCCAGCAGTCTCGCCGGGACAGGGAACCCCTACGAGCAGTACTTC

v_call: TRBV20-1
clone_size: once
j_call: TRBJ1-5
d_call: .
cdr3_aa: CSAGALSNQPQHF
cdr3_nt: TGCAGTGCCGGGGCCCTTAGCAATCAGCCCCAGCATTTT

v_call: TRBV10-3
clone_size: .
j_call: TRBJ2-6
d_call: TRBD2
cdr3_aa: CAITQRGDPYSGANVLTF
cdr3_nt: TGTGCCATCACCCAGCGGGGGGACCCATACTCTGGGGCCAACGTCCTGACTTTC

v_call: TRBV5-8
clone_size: .
j_call: TRBJ1-6
d_call: .
cdr3_aa: CASTVAGEALDSPLHF
cdr3_nt: TGTGCCAGCACCGTCGCGGGGGAGGCGTTGGATTCACCCCTCCACTTT

v_call: TRBV9
clone_size: few
j_call: TRBJ2-1
d_call: TRBD1
cdr3_aa: CASSVARQGEAYNEQFF
cdr3_nt: TGTGCCAGCAGCGTAGCGCGACAGGGGGAAGCCTACAATGAGCAGTTCTTC

v_call: TRBV9
clone_size: few
j_call: TRBJ2-7
d_call: .
cdr3_aa: CASSVELGGEQYF
cdr3_nt: TGTGCCAGCAGCGTAGAACTAGGGGGCGAGCAGTACTTC

v_call: TRBV7-2
clone_size: .
j_call: TRBJ2-5
d_call: .
cdr3_aa: CASSPGIWETQYF
cdr3_nt: TGTGCCAGCAGCCCAGGGATATGGGAGACCCAGTACTTC

v_call: TRBV6-6
clone_size: few
j_call: TRBJ1-1
d_call: TRBD1
cdr3_aa: CASSYPSDRAYTEAFF
cdr3_nt: TGTGCCAGCAGTTACCCGTCGGACAGGGCCTACACTGAAGCTTTCTTT

v_call: TRBV6-2/TRBV6-3
clone_size: few
j_call: TRBJ2-1
d_call: TRBD1
cdr3_aa: CASSYRTGSPYNEQFF
cdr3_nt: TGTGCCAGCAGTTATAGGACAGGAAGCCCCTACAATGAGCAGTTCTTC

v_call: TRBV20-1
clone_size: .
j_call: TRBJ1-4
d_call: .
cdr3_aa: CSARRIPGEKLFF
cdr3_nt: TGCAGTGCTAGGAGGATCCCAGGCGAAAAACTGTTTTTT

v_call: TRBV4-3
clone_size: .
j_call: TRBJ2-1
d_call: TRBD2
cdr3_aa: CASSQDPGSGANEQFF
cdr3_nt: TGCGCCAGCAGCCAAGATCCGGGGAGCGGGGCCAATGAGCAGTTCTTC

v_call: TRBV20-1
clone_size: many
j_call: TRBJ2-7
d_call: TRBD2
cdr3_aa: CSARGRGYEQYF
cdr3_nt: TGCAGTGCACGTGGGAGGGGCTACGAGCAGTACTTC

v_call: TRBV15
clone_size: .
j_call: TRBJ2-5
d_call: .
cdr3_aa: CATSTPRVGGETQYF
cdr3_nt: TGTGCCACCAGCACGCCTAGGGTAGGGGGAGAGACCCAGTACTTC

v_call: TRBV12-3/TRBV12-4
clone_size: few
j_call: TRBJ1-4
d_call: .
cdr3_aa: CASSPRGGLNEKLFF
cdr3_nt: TGTGCCAGCAGCCCTAGGGGGGGGCTCAATGAAAAACTGTTTTTT

v_call: TRBV29-1
clone_size: .
j_call: TRBJ2-2
d_call: .
cdr3_aa: CSVEVPRQPGELFF
cdr3_nt: TGCAGCGTTGAAGTTCCCAGACAACCCGGGGAGCTGTTTTTT

v_call: TRBV21-1
clone_size: few
j_call: TRBJ2-7
d_call: .
cdr3_aa: CASSTSGTGTPRVQYF
cdr3_nt: TGTGCCAGCAGCACTTCCGGGACAGGTACCCCTCGGGTGCAGTACTTC

v_call: TRBV6-6
clone_size: .
j_call: TRBJ2-7
d_call: .
cdr3_aa: CASISAGGGEQYF
cdr3_nt: TGTGCCAGCATCAGTGCAGGTGGTGGCGAGCAGTACTTC

v_call: TRBV12-3/TRBV12-4
clone_size: many
j_call: TRBJ2-7
d_call: TRBD2
cdr3_aa: CASSLSSGGVEQYF
cdr3_nt: TGTGCCAGCAGTTTATCTAGCGGGGGTGTCGAGCAGTACTTC

v_call: TRBV7-3
clone_size: few
j_call: TRBJ2-2
d_call: .
cdr3_aa: CASSSTLSGGELFF
cdr3_nt: TGTGCCAGCAGCTCCACCCTCTCCGGAGGGGAGCTGTTTTTT

v_call: TRBV2
clone_size: .
j_call: TRBJ1-4
d_call: .
cdr3_aa: CAGEGRDNEKLFF
cdr3_nt: TGTGCCGGGGAAGGCAGGGATAATGAAAAACTGTTTTTT

v_call: TRBV30
clone_size: .
j_call: TRBJ1-2
d_call: TRBD1
cdr3_aa: CAWSLDRGFRGYTF
cdr3_nt: TGTGCCTGGAGTCTCGACAGGGGTTTTCGGGGCTACACCTTC

v_call: TRBV20-1
clone_size: .
j_call: TRBJ2-3
d_call: TRBD2
cdr3_aa: CSAVTVAGGSTDTQYF
cdr3_nt: TGCAGTGCTGTGACCGTAGCGGGGGGATCCACAGATACGCAGTATTTT

v_call: TRBV10-3
clone_size: .
j_call: TRBJ2-6
d_call: .
cdr3_aa: CATVEGVRGANVLTF
cdr3_nt: TGTGCTACGGTTGAAGGCGTGAGGGGGGCCAACGTCCTGACTTTC

v_call: TRBV7-9
clone_size: few
j_call: TRBJ2-5
d_call: .
cdr3_aa: CASSFGLGTQYF
cdr3_nt: TGTGCCAGCAGTTTTGGACTGGGGACCCAGTACTTC

v_call: TRBV6-2/TRBV6-3
clone_size: .
j_call: TRBJ2-1
d_call: .
cdr3_aa: CASSYPESAGFSQFF
cdr3_nt: TGTGCCAGCAGTTACCCGGAGAGCGCAGGGTTTTCGCAGTTCTTC

v_call: TRBV4-3
clone_size: .
j_call: TRBJ1-5
d_call: .
cdr3_aa: CASSQDWRTNQPQHF
cdr3_nt: TGCGCCAGCAGCCAAGACTGGAGGACCAATCAGCCCCAGCATTTT

v_call: TRBV29-1
clone_size: .
j_call: TRBJ2-6
d_call: TRBD2
cdr3_aa: CGVELAGAGANVLTF
cdr3_nt: TGCGGCGTTGAGCTTGCGGGGGCTGGGGCCAACGTCCTGACTTTC

v_call: TRBV6-1
clone_size: .
j_call: TRBJ2-7
d_call: .
cdr3_aa: CASSEDLSSYEQYF
cdr3_nt: TGTGCCAGCAGTGAAGATCTCAGCTCCTACGAGCAGTACTTC

v_call: TRBV7-8
clone_size: .
j_call: TRBJ2-7
d_call: .
cdr3_aa: CASSLNRRGEQYF
cdr3_nt: TGTGCCAGCAGCTTGAACAGGAGGGGGGAGCAGTACTTC

v_call: TRBV27
clone_size: .
j_call: TRBJ1-2
d_call: .
cdr3_aa: CASSPARVAYGYTF
cdr3_nt: TGTGCCAGCAGTCCCGCCCGGGTCGCATATGGCTACACCTTC

v_call: TRBV13
clone_size: .
j_call: TRBJ2-5
d_call: TRBD1
cdr3_aa: CASRISRGRETQYF
cdr3_nt: TGTGCCAGCAGAATCTCCAGGGGGCGGGAGACCCAGTACTTC

v_call: TRBV12-3/TRBV12-4
clone_size: .
j_call: TRBJ1-5
d_call: .
cdr3_aa: CASRGGIYSNQPQHF
cdr3_nt: TGTGCCAGCAGGGGGGGCATTTATAGCAATCAGCCCCAGCATTTT

v_call: TRBV6-6
clone_size: .
j_call: TRBJ2-7
d_call: .
cdr3_aa: CASSFGHSSYEQYF
cdr3_nt: TGTGCCAGCAGTTTCGGGCACAGCTCCTACGAGCAGTACTTC

v_call: TRBV29-1
clone_size: many
j_call: TRBJ2-6
d_call: .
cdr3_aa: CSVEGSSGANVLTF
cdr3_nt: TGCAGCGTTGAAGGGAGCTCTGGGGCCAACGTCCTGACTTTC

v_call: TRBV4-2
clone_size: .
j_call: TRBJ1-1
d_call: .
cdr3_aa: CASSPDGFLNTEAFF
cdr3_nt: TGTGCCAGCAGCCCAGACGGGTTTCTGAACACTGAAGCTTTCTTT

v_call: TRBV6-6
clone_size: few
j_call: TRBJ2-5
d_call: TRBD1
cdr3_aa: CASRKGAGETQYF
cdr3_nt: TGTGCCAGCAGGAAGGGGGCGGGAGAGACCCAGTACTTC

v_call: TRBV6-2/TRBV6-3
clone_size: .
j_call: TRBJ2-1
d_call: .
cdr3_aa: CASRELVNEQFF
cdr3_nt: TGTGCCAGCAGGGAGCTGGTTAATGAGCAGTTCTTC

v_call: TRBV29-1
clone_size: .
j_call: TRBJ1-4
d_call: TRBD1
cdr3_aa: CSVASGGGNEKLFF
cdr3_nt: TGCAGCGTTGCCTCAGGGGGCGGGAATGAAAAACTGTTTTTT

v_call: TRBV7-9
clone_size: .
j_call: TRBJ2-3
d_call: .
cdr3_aa: CASSPDLGAQYF
cdr3_nt: TGTGCCAGCAGCCCGGACCTCGGGGCGCAGTATTTT

v_call: TRBV12-3/TRBV12-4
clone_size: .
j_call: TRBJ2-5
d_call: .
cdr3_aa: CASTRGRQETQYF
cdr3_nt: TGTGCCAGCACCCGGGGACGTCAAGAGACCCAGTACTTC

v_call: TRBV5-6
clone_size: .
j_call: TRBJ2-3
d_call: .
cdr3_aa: CASSFLLADTQYF
cdr3_nt: TGTGCCAGCAGCTTTTTACTAGCAGATACGCAGTATTTT

v_call: TRBV7-9
clone_size: .
j_call: TRBJ2-5
d_call: .
cdr3_aa: CASTSDTQETQYF
cdr3_nt: TGTGCCAGCACGTCGGATACGCAAGAGACCCAGTACTTC